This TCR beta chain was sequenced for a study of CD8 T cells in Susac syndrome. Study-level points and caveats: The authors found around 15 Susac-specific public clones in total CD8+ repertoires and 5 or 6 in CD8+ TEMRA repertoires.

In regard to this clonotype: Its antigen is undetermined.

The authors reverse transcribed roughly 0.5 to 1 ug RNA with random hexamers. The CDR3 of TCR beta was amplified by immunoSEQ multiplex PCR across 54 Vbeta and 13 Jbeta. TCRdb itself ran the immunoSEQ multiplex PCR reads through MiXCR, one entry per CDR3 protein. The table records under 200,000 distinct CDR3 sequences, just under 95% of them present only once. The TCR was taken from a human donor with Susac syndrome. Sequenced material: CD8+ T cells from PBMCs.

CDR3 amino acids: CASSPPGRLYEQYF. CDR3 nucleotides: TGTGCCAGCTCACCCCCGGGACGGTTGTACGAGCAGTACTTC. This chain joins TRBV18 and TRBJ2-7; D tentatively fits TRBD1 or TRBD2 (5 bases each). V was pared by 3 bases and J by 4 bases, with 13 bases between. The CDR3 runs to 14 residues. The germline CDR1 and CDR2 sequences are KGHSH and LQKENI.